This T cell receptor (beta chain) was found in a study of blood T cell repertoires in COVID-19. The V gene's germline CDR1 is SGHNT and CDR2 YENEEA. V lost 1 base to trimming and J lost 4 bases; unmatched junction nucleotides: 7. This CDR3 region has 16 residues. Only in-frame clones appear in the TCRdb table, and some are missing; sequencing was by immunoSEQ multiplex PCR. The sample yields some 93,000 clones, roughly 90% seen once. The J gene is TRBJ2-3, the V gene TRBV11-3, with TRBD1 identical over 8 bases. This clonotype was sampled from a woman of 80 years or more with acute or convalescent COVID-19. Sequenced input: peripheral blood. In DNA form, the CDR3 reads TGTGCCAGCAGCTTAGTTCAGGGGGCAGTGGCAGATACGCAGTATTTT. Its translation: CASSLVQGAVADTQYF.